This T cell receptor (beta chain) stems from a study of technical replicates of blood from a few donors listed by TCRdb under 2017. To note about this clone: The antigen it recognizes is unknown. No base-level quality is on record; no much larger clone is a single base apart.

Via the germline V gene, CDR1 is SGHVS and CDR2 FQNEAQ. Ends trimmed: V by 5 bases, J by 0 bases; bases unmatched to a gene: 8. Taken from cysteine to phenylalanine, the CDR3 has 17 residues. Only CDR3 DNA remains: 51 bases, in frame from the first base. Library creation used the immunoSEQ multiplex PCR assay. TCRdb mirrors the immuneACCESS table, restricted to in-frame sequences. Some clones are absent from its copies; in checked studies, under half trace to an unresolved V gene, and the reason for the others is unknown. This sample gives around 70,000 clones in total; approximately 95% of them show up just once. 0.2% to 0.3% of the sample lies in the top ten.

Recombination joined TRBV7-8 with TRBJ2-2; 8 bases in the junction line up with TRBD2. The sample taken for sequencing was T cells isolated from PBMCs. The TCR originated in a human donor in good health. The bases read TGTGCCAGCAGCCCGGAAGCGGGGGTGGCGAACACCGGGGAGCTGTTTTTT. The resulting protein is CASSPEAGVANTGELFF.